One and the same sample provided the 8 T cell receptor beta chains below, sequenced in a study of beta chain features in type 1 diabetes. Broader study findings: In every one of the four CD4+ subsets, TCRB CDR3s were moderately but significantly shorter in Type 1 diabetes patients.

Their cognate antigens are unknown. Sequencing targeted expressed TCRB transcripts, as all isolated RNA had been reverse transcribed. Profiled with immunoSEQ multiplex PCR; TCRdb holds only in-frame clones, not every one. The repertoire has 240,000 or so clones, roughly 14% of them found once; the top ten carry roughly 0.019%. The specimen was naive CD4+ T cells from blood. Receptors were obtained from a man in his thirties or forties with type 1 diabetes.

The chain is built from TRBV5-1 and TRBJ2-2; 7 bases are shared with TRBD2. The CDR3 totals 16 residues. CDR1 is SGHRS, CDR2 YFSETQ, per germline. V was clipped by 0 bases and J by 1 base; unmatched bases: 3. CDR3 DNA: TGCGCCAGCAGCTTGGAGCTAGCGGAGAACACCGGGGAGCTGTTTTTT. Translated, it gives CASSLELAENTGELFF. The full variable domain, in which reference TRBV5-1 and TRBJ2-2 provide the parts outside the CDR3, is KAGVTQTPRYLIKTRGQQVTLSCSPISGHRSVSWYQQTPGQGLQFLFEYFSETQRNKGNFPGRFSGRQFSNSRSEMNVSTLELGDSALYLCASSLELAENTGELFFGEGSRLTVL.

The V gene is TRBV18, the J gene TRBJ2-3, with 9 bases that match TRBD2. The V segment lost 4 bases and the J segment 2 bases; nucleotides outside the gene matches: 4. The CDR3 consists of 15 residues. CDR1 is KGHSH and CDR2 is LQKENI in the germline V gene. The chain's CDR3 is CASSRLAAVTDTQYF. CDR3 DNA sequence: TGTGCCAGCTCACGACTAGCGGCGGTCACAGATACGCAGTATTTT.

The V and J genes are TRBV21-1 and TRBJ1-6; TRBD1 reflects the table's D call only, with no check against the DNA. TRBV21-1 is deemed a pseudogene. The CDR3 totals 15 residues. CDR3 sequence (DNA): TGTGCCAGCAGTGGACAGAGCTCCTATAATTCACCCCTCCACTTT. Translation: CASSGQSSYNSPLHF.

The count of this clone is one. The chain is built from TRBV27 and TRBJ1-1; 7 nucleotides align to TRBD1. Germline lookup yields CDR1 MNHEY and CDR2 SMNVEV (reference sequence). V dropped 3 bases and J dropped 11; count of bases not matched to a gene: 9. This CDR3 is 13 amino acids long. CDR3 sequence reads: CASSFRQGGRAFF. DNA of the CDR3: TGTGCCAGCAGTTTCCGGCAGGGGGGACGGGCTTTCTTT.

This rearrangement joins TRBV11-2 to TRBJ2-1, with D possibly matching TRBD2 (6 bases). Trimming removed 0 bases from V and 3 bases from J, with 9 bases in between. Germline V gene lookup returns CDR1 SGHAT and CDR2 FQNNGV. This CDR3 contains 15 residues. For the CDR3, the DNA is TGTGCCAGCAGCTTAGAACTAGCTGTCTACAATGAGCAGTTCTTC. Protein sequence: CASSLELAVYNEQFF. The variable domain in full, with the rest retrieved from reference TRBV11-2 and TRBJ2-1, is EAGVAQSPRYKIIEKRQSVAFWCNPISGHATLYWYQQILGQGPKLLIQFQNNGVVDDSQLPKDRFSAERLKGVDSTLKIQPAKLEDSAVYLCASSLELAVYNEQFFGPGTRLTVL.

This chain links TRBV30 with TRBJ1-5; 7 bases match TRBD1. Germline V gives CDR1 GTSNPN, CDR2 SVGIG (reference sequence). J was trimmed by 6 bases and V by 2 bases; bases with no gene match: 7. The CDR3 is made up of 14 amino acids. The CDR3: CAWSPGTVAQPQHF. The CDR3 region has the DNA TGTGCCTGGAGTCCTGGGACAGTAGCTCAGCCCCAGCATTTT.

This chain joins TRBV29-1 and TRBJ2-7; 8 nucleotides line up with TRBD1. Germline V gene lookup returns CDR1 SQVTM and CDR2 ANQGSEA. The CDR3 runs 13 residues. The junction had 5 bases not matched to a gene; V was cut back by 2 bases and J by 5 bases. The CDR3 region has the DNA TGCAGCGTTGAAACGCAGGGGGCCCACGAGCAGTACTTC. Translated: CSVETQGAHEQYF.

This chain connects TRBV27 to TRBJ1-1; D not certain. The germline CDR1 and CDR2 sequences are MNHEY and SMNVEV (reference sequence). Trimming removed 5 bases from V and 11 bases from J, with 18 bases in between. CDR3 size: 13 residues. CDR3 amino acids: CASSGRGNPWAFF. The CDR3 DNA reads TGTGCCAGCAGTGGAAGAGGAAATCCTTGGGCTTTCTTT.